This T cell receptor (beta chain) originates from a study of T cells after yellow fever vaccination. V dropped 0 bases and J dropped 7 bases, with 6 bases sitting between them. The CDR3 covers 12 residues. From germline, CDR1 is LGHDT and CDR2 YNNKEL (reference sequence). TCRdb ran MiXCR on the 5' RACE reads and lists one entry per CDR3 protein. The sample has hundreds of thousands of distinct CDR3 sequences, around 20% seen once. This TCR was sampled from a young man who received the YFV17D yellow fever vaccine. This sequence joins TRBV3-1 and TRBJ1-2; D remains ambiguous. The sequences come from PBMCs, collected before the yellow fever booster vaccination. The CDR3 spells CASSQDRRGYTF. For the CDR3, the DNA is TGTGCCAGCAGCCAAGATCGTCGTGGCTACACCTTC.